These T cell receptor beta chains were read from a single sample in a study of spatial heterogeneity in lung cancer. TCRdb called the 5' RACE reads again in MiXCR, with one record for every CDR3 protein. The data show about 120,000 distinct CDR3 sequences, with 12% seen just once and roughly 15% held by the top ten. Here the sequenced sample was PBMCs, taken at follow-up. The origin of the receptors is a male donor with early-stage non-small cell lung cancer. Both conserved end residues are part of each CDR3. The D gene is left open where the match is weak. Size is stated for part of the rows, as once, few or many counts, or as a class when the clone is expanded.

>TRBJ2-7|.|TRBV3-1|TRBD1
CASSWAGTGAYEQYF
TGTGCCAGCAGCTGGGCCGGGACAGGCGCCTACGAGCAGTACTTC
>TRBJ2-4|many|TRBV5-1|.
CASSGGEAKNIQYF
TGCGCCAGCAGCGGAGGGGAAGCCAAAAACATTCAGTACTTC
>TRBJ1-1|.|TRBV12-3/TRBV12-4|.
CASSAHFLTEAFF
TGTGCCAGCAGTGCTCACTTTCTGACTGAAGCTTTCTTT
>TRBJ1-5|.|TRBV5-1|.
CASSLEPNSNQPQHF
TGCGCCAGCAGCTTGGAACCGAATAGCAATCAGCCCCAGCATTTT
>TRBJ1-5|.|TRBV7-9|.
CASSSTASNQPQHF
TGTGCCAGCAGCTCGACAGCTAGCAATCAGCCCCAGCATTTT
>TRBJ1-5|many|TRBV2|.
CASSEDQPQHF
TGTGCCAGCAGTGAGGACCAGCCCCAGCATTTT
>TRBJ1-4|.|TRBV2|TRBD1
CASRADRGYEKLFF
TGTGCCAGCAGAGCGGACAGGGGTTACGAAAAACTGTTTTTT
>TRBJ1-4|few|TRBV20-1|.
CSARTTNEKLFF
TGCAGTGCAAGGACAACTAATGAAAAACTGTTTTTT
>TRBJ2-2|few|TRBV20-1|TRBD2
CSARGSGGAGELFF
TGCAGTGCTAGGGGTAGCGGGGGAGCCGGGGAGCTGTTTTTT
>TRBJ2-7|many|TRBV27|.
CASSLSGFPNYEQYF
TGTGCCAGCAGTTTATCTGGGTTTCCAAACTACGAGCAGTACTTC